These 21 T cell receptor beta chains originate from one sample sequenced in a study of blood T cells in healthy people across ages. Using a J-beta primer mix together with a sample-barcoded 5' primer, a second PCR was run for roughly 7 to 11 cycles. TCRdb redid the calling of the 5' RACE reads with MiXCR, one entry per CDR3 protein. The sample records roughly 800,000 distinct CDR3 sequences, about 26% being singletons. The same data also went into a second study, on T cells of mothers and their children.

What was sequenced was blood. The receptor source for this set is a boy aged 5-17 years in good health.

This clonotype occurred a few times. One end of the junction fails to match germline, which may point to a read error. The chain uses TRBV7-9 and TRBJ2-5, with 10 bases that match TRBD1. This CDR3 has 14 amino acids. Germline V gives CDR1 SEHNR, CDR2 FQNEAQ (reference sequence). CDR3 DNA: TGTGCCGGCAGCTCGACAGGGGGCTCAGAGACCCAGTACTTC. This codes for CAGSSTGGSETQYF.

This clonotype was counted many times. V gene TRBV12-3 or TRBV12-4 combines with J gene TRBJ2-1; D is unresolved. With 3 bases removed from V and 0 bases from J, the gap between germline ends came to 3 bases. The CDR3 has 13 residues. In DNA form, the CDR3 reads TGTGCCAGCAGTTTCAGCTCCTACAATGAGCAGTTCTTC. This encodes CASSFSSYNEQFF.

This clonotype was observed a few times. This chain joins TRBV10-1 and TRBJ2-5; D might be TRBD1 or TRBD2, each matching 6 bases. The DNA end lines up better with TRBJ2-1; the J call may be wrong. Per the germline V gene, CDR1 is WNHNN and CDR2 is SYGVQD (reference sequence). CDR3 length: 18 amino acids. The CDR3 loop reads CASSDRFSGAGSYNEQFF. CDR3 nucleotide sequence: TGCGCCAGCAGTGACCGTTTTTCGGGGGCGGGGAGCTACAATGAGCAGTTCTTC.

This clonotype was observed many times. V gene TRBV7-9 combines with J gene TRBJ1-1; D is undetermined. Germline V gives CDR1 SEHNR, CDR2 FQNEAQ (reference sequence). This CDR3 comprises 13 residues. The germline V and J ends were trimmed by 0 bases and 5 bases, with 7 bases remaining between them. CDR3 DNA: TGTGCCAGCAGCTTAGCCATTTGGACTGAAGCTTTCTTT. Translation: CASSLAIWTEAFF.

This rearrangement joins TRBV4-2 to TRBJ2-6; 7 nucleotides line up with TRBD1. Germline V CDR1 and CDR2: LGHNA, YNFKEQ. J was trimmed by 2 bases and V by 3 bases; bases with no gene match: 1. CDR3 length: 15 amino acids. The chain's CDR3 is CASSHGQAGANVLTF. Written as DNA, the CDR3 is TGTGCCAGCAGCCACGGACAGGCTGGGGCCAACGTCCTGACTTTC.

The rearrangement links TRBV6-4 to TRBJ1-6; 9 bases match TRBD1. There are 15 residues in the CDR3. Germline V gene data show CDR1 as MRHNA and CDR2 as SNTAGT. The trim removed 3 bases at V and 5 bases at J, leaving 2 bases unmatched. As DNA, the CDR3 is TGTGCCAGCAGTGAGGGGACAGGGCATAATTCACCCCTCCACTTT. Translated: CASSEGTGHNSPLHF.

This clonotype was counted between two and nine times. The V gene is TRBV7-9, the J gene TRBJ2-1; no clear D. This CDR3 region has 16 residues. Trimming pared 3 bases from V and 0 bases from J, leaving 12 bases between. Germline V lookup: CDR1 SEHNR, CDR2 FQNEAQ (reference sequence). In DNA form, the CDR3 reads TGTGCCAGCAGCTTGTCCTCCTTGAGCTCCTACAATGAGCAGTTCTTC. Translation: CASSLSSLSSYNEQFF.

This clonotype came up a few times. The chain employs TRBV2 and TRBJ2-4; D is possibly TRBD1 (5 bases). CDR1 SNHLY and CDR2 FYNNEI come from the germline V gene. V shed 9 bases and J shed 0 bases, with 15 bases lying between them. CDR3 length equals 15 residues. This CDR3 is CASFQGFLAKNIQYF. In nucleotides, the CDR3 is TGTGCCAGTTTCCAGGGATTTTTAGCCAAAAACATTCAGTACTTC.

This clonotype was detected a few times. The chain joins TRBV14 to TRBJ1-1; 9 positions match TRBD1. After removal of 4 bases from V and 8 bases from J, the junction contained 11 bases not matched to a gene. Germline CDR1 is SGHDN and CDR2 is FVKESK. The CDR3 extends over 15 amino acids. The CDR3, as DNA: TGTGCCAGCAGCCCTATGGGACAGGGTACCTTAGAAGCTTTCTTT. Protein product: CASSPMGQGTLEAFF.

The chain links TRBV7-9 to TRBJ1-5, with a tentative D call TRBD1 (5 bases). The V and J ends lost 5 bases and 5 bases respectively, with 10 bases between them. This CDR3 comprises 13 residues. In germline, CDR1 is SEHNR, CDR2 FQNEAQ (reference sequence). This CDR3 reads CASSNRTDQPQHF. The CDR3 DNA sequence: TGTGCCAGCAGCAACAGGACGGATCAGCCCCAGCATTTT.

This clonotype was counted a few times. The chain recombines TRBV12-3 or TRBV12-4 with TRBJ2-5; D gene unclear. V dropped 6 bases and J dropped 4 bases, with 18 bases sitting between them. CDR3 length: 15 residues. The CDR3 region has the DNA TGTGCCAGCAGAAGAAACGGGCCAGGCCGAGAGACCCAGTACTTC. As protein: CASRRNGPGRETQYF.

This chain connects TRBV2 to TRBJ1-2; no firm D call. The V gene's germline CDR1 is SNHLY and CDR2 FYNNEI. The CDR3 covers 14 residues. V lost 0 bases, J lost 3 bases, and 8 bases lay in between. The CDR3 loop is CASSEARQYYGYTF. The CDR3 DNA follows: TGTGCCAGCAGTGAAGCGCGCCAGTACTATGGCTACACCTTC.

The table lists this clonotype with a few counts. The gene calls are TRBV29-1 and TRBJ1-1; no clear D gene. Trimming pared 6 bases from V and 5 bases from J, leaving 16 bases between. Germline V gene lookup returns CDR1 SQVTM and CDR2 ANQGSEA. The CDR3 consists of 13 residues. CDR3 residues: CSVTELIGTEAFF. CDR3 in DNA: TGCAGCGTCACGGAGCTTATTGGGACTGAAGCTTTCTTT. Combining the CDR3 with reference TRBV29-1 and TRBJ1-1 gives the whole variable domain SAVISQKPSRDICQRGTSLTIQCQVDSQVTMMFWYRQQPGQSLTLIATANQGSEATYESGFVIDKFPISRPNLTFSTLTVSNMSPEDSSIYLCSVTELIGTEAFFGQGTRLTVV.

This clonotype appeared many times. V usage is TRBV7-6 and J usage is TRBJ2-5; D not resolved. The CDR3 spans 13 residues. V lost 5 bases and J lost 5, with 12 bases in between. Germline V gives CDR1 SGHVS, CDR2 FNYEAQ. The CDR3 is CASSPRMMETQYF. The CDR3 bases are TGTGCCAGCAGCCCGCGAATGATGGAGACCCAGTACTTC. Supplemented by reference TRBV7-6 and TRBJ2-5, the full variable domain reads GAGVSQSPRYKVTKRGQDVALRCDPISGHVSLYWYRQALGQGPEFLTYFNYEAQQDKSGLPNDRFSAERPEGSISTLTIQRTEQRDSAMYRCASSPRMMETQYFGPGTRLLVL.

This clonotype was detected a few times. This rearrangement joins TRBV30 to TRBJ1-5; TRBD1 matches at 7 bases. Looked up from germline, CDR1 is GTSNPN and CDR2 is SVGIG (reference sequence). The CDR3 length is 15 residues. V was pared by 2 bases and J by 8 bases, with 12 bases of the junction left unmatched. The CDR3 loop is CAWSIPTGLKEPQHF. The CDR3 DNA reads TGTGCCTGGAGTATCCCGACAGGGCTAAAGGAGCCCCAGCATTTT.

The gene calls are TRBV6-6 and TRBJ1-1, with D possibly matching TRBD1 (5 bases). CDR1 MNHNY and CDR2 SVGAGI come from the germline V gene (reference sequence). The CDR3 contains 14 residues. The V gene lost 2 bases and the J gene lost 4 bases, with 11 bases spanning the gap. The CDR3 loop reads CASSYGGLSTEAFF. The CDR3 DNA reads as TGTGCCAGCAGTTACGGGGGATTAAGCACTGAAGCTTTCTTT.

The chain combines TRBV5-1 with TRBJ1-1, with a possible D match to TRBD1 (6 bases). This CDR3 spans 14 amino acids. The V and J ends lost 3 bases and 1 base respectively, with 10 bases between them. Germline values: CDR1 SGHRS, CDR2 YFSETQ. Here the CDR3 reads CASSSAQGNTEAFF. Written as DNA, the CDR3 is TGCGCCAGCAGCTCGGCACAGGGGAACACTGAAGCTTTCTTT.

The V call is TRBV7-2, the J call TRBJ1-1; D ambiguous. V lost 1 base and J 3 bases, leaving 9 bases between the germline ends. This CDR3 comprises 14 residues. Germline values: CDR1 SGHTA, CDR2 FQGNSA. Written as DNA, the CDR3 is TGTGCCAGCAGCTTAGTAGTCCACTACACTGAAGCTTTCTTT. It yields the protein CASSLVVHYTEAFF.

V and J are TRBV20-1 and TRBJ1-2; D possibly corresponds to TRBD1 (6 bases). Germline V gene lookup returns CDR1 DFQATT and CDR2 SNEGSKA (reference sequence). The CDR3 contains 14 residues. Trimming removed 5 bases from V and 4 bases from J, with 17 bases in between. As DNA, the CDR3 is TGCAGTGCTCCCCGGGGGCCGGGAAGCTATGGCTACACCTTC. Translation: CSAPRGPGSYGYTF.

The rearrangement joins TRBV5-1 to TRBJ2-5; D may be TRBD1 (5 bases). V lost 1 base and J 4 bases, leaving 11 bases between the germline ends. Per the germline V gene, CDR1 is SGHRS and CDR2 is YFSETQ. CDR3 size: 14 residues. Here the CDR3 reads CASSLQGMGETQYF. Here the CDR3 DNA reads TGCGCCAGCAGCTTGCAGGGTATGGGAGAGACCCAGTACTTC.

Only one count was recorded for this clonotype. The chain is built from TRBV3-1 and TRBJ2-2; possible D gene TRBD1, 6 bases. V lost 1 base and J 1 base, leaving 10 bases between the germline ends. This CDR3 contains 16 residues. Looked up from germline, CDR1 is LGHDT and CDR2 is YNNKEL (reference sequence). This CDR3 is CASSQVSTGNTGELFF. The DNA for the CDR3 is TGTGCCAGCAGCCAAGTCTCGACAGGGAACACCGGGGAGCTGTTTTTT.